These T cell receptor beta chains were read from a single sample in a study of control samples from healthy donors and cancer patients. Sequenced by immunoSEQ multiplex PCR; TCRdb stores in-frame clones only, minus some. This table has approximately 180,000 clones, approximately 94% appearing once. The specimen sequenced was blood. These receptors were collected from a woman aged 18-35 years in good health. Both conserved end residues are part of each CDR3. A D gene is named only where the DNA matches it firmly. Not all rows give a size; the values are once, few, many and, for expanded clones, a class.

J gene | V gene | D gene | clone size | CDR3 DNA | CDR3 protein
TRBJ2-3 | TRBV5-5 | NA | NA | TGTGCCAGCAGCTTGGGGCGAGGCGTAACAGATACGCAGTATTTT | CASSLGRGVTDTQYF
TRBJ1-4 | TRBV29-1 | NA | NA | TGCAGCGTTGAGGCTGGGGGGCCGACTAATGAAAAACTGTTTTTT | CSVEAGGPTNEKLFF
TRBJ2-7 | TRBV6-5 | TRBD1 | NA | TGTGCCAGCAGGGCCGGGACAGGGGGCGAGCAGTACTTC | CASRAGTGGEQYF
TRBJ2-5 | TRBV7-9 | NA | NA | TGTGCCAGCAGCCTCCCGACGTTGGGACGGGAGACCCAGTACTTC | CASSLPTLGRETQYF
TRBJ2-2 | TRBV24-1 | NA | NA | TGTGCCACGTCTCTGGACGATACGAACACCGGGGAGCTGTTTTTT | CATSLDDTNTGELFF
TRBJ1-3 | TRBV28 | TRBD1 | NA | TGTGCCAGCAGTTTATCGACAGGGGCCCCCTCTGGGAACACCATATATTTT | CASSLSTGAPSGNTIYF
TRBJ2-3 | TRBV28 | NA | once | TGTGCCAGCAGACGACAATCAGATACGCAGTATTTT | CASRRQSDTQYF
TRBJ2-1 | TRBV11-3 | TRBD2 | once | TGTGCCAGCAGCTTAGGACTCGCGGGAGGGGGTGAGCAGTTCTTC | CASSLGLAGGGEQFF
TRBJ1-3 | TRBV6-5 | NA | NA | TGTGCCAGCAGACGAAGCAGGGAAAGGAACACCATATATTTT | CASRRSRERNTIYF
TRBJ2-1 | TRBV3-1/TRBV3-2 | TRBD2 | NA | TGTGCCAGCAGGCTTCGACTAGCGGGCGACAATGAGCAGTTCTTC | CASRLRLAGDNEQFF
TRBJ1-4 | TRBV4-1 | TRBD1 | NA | TGCGCCAGCAGCCAAGGGGACAGAGACCGGGAAAAACTGTTTTTT | CASSQGDRDREKLFF
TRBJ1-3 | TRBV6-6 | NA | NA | TGTGCCAGCAGTTACTTGATGGCGTCTGGAAACACCATATATTTT | CASSYLMASGNTIYF
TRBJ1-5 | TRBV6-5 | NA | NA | TGTGCCAGCAAAGAGAAGGGGCAGGGTCAGCCCCAGCATTTT | CASKEKGQGQPQHF
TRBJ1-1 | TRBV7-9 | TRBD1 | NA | TGTGCCAGCAGCCTCCTTCAGGGGGGAGCTTTCTTT | CASSLLQGGAFF
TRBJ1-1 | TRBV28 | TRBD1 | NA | TGTGCCAGCAGTTTGGGGGGACAGAGTTACACTGAAGCTTTCTTT | CASSLGGQSYTEAFF
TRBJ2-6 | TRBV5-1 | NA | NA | TGCGCCAGCAGCCTGGGACGGAACTCTGGGGCCAACGTCCTGACTTTC | CASSLGRNSGANVLTF
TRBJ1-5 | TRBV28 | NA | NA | TGTGCCAGCAGCTCCGGACAGTTGATTAATCAGCCCCAGCATTTT | CASSSGQLINQPQHF
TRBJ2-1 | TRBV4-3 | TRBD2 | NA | TGCGCCAGCAGCCCCGGGACTAGCGGGAGTTTTGGGCAGTTCTTC | CASSPGTSGSFGQFF
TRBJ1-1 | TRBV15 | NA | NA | TGTGCCACCAGCAGAGATTTGGGTTTGGACACTGAAGCTTTCTTT | CATSRDLGLDTEAFF
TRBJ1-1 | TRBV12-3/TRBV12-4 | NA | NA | TGTGCCAGCAGCCATACAGCGAACACTGAAGCTTTCTTT | CASSHTANTEAFF
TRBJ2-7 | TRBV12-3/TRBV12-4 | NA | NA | TGTGCCAGCAGTTTAGGTCTGGGGTCAGGGCAGTACTTC | CASSLGLGSGQYF
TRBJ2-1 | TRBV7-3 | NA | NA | TGTGCCAGCAGCTTAAGGAGGGGGGCGGTCAATGAGCAGTTCTTC | CASSLRRGAVNEQFF
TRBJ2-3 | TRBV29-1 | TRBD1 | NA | TGCAGCACCGGGACAGGGGGGTACACAGATACGCAGTATTTT | CSTGTGGYTDTQYF
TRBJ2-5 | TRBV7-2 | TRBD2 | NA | TGTGCCAGCAGCTTAGGGACTAGCGGGGGGGCCGGAGAGACCCAGTACTTC | CASSLGTSGGAGETQYF
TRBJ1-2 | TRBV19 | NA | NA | TGTGCCAGTAGTATCGCTAACGGCTACACCTTC | CASSIANGYTF
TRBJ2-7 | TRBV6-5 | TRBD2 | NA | TGTGCCAGCAGTTATTCGACTAGCGGAATAGGAGAGCAGTACTTC | CASSYSTSGIGEQYF
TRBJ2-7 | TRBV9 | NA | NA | TGTGCCAGCAGCGTTGACGGGTCGAACTCCTACGAGCAGTACTTC | CASSVDGSNSYEQYF
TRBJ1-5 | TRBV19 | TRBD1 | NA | TGTGCCAGTACCCCGGGACAGGGGTGGGATCAGCCCCAGCATTTT | CASTPGQGWDQPQHF
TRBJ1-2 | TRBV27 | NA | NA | TGTGCCAGCAGCCTAACATCCAGCTATGGCTACACCTTC | CASSLTSSYGYTF
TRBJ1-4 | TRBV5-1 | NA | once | TGCGCCAGCAGCGGTGAAGGGGAAAAACTGTTTTTT | CASSGEGEKLFF
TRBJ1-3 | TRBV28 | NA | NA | TGTGCCAGCACCCCGTCGGGGGGGCTCCCTGGAAACACCATATATTTT | CASTPSGGLPGNTIYF
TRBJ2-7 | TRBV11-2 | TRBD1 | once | TGTGCCAGCAGTCCGCCGGGACAGGGTATCCACGAGCAGTACTTC | CASSPPGQGIHEQYF
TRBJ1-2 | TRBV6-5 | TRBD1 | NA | TGTGCCAGCAGTTACGCGGGACAGGGGCACTATGGCTACACCTTC | CASSYAGQGHYGYTF
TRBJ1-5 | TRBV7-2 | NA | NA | TGTGCCAGCAGCTTAGTACCCAATCAGCCCCAGCATTTT | CASSLVPNQPQHF
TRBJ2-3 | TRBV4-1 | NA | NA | TGCGCCAGCAGTCAACAGGTAGCTTCCCCAGATACGCAGTATTTT | CASSQQVASPDTQYF
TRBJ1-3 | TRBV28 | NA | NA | TGTGCCAGCAGTACGACTCGGACGGGGGGAAACACCATATATTTT | CASSTTRTGGNTIYF
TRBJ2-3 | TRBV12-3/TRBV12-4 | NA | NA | TGTGCCAGCAGTTTTGGTGGGATGAATACGCAGTATTTT | CASSFGGMNTQYF
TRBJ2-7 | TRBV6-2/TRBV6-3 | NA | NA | TGTGCCAGCAGTTACACGACTAGTGCCTACGAGCAGTACTTC | CASSYTTSAYEQYF
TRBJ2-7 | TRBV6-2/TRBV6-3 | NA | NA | TGTGCCAGCAGCTCCCGGTGGACTTCTCCCCCCTACGAGCAGTACTTC | CASSSRWTSPPYEQYF
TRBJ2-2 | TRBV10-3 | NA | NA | TGTGCCATCAGTGAGGAACAGGCCGCCGGGGAGCTGTTTTTT | CAISEEQAAGELFF
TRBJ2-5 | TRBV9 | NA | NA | TGTGCCAGCAGCGTAAAAGTGGGACACCGAGAGACCCAGTACTTC | CASSVKVGHRETQYF
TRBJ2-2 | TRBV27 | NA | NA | TGTGCCAGCAGTTTGGCGAACACCGGGGAGCTGTTTTTT | CASSLANTGELFF
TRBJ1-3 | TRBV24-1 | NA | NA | TGTGCCACCCTTGAGTTCTCTGGAAACACCATATATTTT | CATLEFSGNTIYF
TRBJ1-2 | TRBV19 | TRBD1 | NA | TGTGCCAGTAGTGTGACAGGGGGGGACGGCTACACCTTC | CASSVTGGDGYTF
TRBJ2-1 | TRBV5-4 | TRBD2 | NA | TGTGCCAGCAGCCCTCTGGCGGGGGGGCCCCAACAGTTCTTC | CASSPLAGGPQQFF
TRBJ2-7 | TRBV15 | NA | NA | TGTGCCACCAGCAGAGATACTGAGACCTACGAGCAGTACTTC | CATSRDTETYEQYF
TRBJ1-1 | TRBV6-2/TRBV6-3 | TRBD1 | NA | TGTGCCAGCAGTTTCTACGGGACAGGGGTTACTGAAGCTTTCTTT | CASSFYGTGVTEAFF
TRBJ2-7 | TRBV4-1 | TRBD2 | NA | TGCGCCAGCAGCCAAGGTCTAGCGGGGTGGGAATACGAGCAGTACTTC | CASSQGLAGWEYEQYF
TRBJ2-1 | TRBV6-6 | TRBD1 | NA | TGTGCCAGCCTTTCTGTAGGGACAGTCTACAATGAGCAGTTCTTC | CASLSVGTVYNEQFF
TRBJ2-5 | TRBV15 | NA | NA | TGTGCCACCAGCAGAGATCGAGGTCAGCAAGAGACCCAGTACTTC | CATSRDRGQQETQYF